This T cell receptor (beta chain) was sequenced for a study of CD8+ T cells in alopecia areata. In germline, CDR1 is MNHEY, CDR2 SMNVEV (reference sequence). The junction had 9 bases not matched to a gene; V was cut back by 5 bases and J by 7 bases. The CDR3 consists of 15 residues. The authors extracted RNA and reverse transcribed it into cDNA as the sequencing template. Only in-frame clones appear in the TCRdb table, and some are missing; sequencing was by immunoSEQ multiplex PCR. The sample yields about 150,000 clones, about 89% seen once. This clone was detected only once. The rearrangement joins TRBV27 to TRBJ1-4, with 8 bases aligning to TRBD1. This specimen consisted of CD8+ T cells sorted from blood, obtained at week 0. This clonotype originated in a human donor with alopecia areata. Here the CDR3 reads CASSLTPDRVEKLFF. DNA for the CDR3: TGTGCCAGCAGTCTCACACCGGACAGGGTTGAAAAACTGTTTTTT.